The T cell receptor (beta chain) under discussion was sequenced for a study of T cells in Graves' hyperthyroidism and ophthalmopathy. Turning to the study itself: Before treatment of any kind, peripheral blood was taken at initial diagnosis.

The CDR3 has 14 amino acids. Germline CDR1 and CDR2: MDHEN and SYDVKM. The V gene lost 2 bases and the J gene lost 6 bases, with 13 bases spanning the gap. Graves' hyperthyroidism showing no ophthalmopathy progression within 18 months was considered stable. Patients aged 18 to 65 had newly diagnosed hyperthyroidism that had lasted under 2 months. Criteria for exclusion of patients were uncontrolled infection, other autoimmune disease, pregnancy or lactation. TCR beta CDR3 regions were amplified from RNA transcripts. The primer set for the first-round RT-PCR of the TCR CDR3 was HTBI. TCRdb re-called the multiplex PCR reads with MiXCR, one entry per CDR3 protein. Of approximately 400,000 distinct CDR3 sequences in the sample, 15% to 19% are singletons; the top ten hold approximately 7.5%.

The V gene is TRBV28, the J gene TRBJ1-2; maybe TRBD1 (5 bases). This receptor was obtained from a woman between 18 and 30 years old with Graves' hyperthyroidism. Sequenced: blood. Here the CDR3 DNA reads TGTGCCAGCAGTTTACAGGAGGGAGGGGATGGCTACACCTTC. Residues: CASSLQEGGDGYTF.